The 29 T cell receptor beta chains below all came from one sample that was sequenced in a study of CD8 T cells in ankylosing spondylitis. MiXCR, run by TCRdb on the 5' RACE reads, gives a single entry per CDR3 protein. The table records around 210,000 distinct CDR3 sequences, 7.5% to 9.5% of them present only once. The sample taken for sequencing was blood, either unsorted or a sorted T cell fraction (not recorded which). The receptors come from a female donor with ankylosing spondylitis or in good health (not recorded which).

This clonotype occurred many times. The rearrangement links TRBV7-8 to TRBJ2-1; D is unresolved. V lost 1 base and J lost 6, with 10 bases in between. This CDR3 region has 14 residues. In germline, CDR1 is SGHVS, CDR2 FQNEAQ. CDR3: CASSLESRGNEQFF. CDR3 DNA: TGTGCCAGCAGCTTAGAGTCAAGAGGCAATGAGCAGTTCTTC. Combining the CDR3 with reference TRBV7-8 and TRBJ2-1 gives the whole variable domain GAGVSQSPRYKVAKRGQDVALRCDPISGHVSLFWYQQALGQGPEFLTYFQNEAQLDKSGLPSDRFFAERPEGSVSTLKIQRTQQEDSAVYLCASSLESRGNEQFFGPGTRLTVL.

The genes are TRBV3-1 and TRBJ2-1, with 11 bases identical to TRBD2. CDR1 and CDR2 from the germline V gene are LGHDT and YNNKEL (reference sequence). The V gene end was trimmed by 3 bases and the J gene end by 7 bases; junction bases not matched to a gene: 11. The CDR3 runs 17 residues. In DNA form, the CDR3 reads TGTGCCAGCAGCCATCAGGGACTAGCGGTAAGAGGTAATGAGCAGTTCTTC. Protein: CASSHQGLAVRGNEQFF.

This clonotype was counted many times. V is TRBV2 and J is TRBJ1-2, with D unresolved. V lost 3 bases, J lost 4 bases, and 18 bases lay in between. The CDR3 is made up of 16 amino acids. The germline V gene has CDR1 SNHLY and CDR2 FYNNEI. For the CDR3, the DNA is TGTGCCAGCAGTGAGACCCCTGGAACAGAGGGCTATGGCTACACCTTC. Its protein is CASSETPGTEGYGYTF. The variable domain in full, completed from reference TRBV2 and TRBJ1-2, reads EPEVTQTPSHQVTQMGQEVILRCVPISNHLYFYWYRQILGQKVEFLVSFYNNEISEKSEIFDDQFSVERPDGSNFTLKIRSTKLEDSAMYFCASSETPGTEGYGYTFGSGTRLTVV.

This clonotype has a count of ten or more. This chain joins TRBV11-2 and TRBJ2-5; the match to TRBD2 covers 9 bases. Looked up from germline, CDR1 is SGHAT and CDR2 is FQNNGV. CDR3 length: 19 amino acids. V trimming: 5 bases; J trimming: 4 bases; junction bases outside the gene matches: 20. CDR3 coding DNA: TGTGCCAGCAGCCTCGTGAAGGGTCTTAGCGGGAGCGGAAGAGAGACCCAGTACTTC. This encodes CASSLVKGLSGSGRETQYF.

This clonotype has a handful of counts. The chain is built from TRBV20-1 and TRBJ2-1; D is perhaps TRBD2 (6 bases). Trimming cost V 5 bases and J 9 bases, with 17 bases left between them. Germline CDR1 is DFQATT and CDR2 is SNEGSKA (reference sequence). This CDR3 contains 13 residues. The DNA of the CDR3 is TGCAGTGCTTTAGCTAGCGCGGTCCCTGAGCAGTTCTTC. This translates into CSALASAVPEQFF.

This clonotype was found a few times. J is TRBJ2-1 and V is TRBV11-2, with 7 bases matching TRBD2. The CDR3 has 15 residues. From germline, CDR1 is SGHAT and CDR2 FQNNGV. V lost 5 bases, J lost 3 bases, and 7 bases stayed unmatched. The CDR3 DNA reads TGTGCCAGCAGCCATACTAGCGAGAACTACAATGAGCAGTTCTTC. The encoded protein is CASSHTSENYNEQFF.

This clonotype was counted ten times or more. The V gene is TRBV12-3 or TRBV12-4, the J gene TRBJ1-6, with D uncertain. The CDR3 extends over 13 amino acids. V lost 6 bases and J 7 bases, leaving 10 bases between the germline ends. CDR3 region: CASSPSVNSPLHF. In DNA form, the CDR3 reads TGTGCCAGCAGCCCCTCGGTAAATTCACCCCTCCACTTT.

In the case of this clonotype: The junction does not match germline at one end; this may be a read error. This chain joins TRBV13 and TRBJ1-6; D may be TRBD1 (5 bases). The CDR3 length is 15 residues. CDR1 and CDR2 from the germline V gene are PRHDT and FYEKMQ (reference sequence). CDR3 residues: CASSARDSHNSPLHF. As DNA, the CDR3 is TGTGCCAGCAGCGCCCGGGACTCCCATAATTCACCCCTCCACTTT.

A few counts support this clonotype. The V gene is TRBV20-1, the J gene TRBJ2-3; a weak D match, TRBD2 (5 bases). V was trimmed by 4 bases and J by 1 base, leaving 15 bases between them. The CDR3 sequence is 15 residues long. CDR1 is DFQATT, CDR2 SNEGSKA, per germline (reference sequence). Here the CDR3 reads CSAIVEEGGTDTQYF. In DNA form, the CDR3 reads TGCAGTGCTATAGTGGAAGAGGGAGGCACAGATACGCAGTATTTT.

This clonotype was found many times. V and J are TRBV20-1 and TRBJ1-5; D possibly corresponds to TRBD1 (5 bases). CDR1 DFQATT and CDR2 SNEGSKA come from the germline V gene (reference sequence). This CDR3 region has 13 residues. Trimming removed 6 bases from V and 1 base from J, with 10 bases in between. CDR3 DNA sequence: TGCAGTGCCCGTGGGGGAAGCAATCAGCCCCAGCATTTT. This gives the protein CSARGGSNQPQHF.

The chain employs TRBV3-1 and TRBJ2-1; 10 positions agree with TRBD2. This CDR3 spans 15 amino acids. V lost 6 bases and J lost 2; bases outside the gene matches: 4. Germline-derived CDR1 and CDR2 are LGHDT and YNNKEL (reference sequence). The CDR3 loop is CASSQREGAYNEQFF. The CDR3 DNA follows: TGTGCCAGCAGTCAGCGGGAGGGAGCCTACAATGAGCAGTTCTTC.

This clonotype was counted many times. The CDR3 region is CASSQEEWVANTEAFF. The DNA of the CDR3 is TGCGCCAGCAGCCAAGAGGAATGGGTGGCGAACACTGAAGCTTTCTTT. J is TRBJ1-1 and V is TRBV4-3, with no clear D. The CDR3 covers 16 residues. V was shortened by 0 bases and J by 1 base, with 12 bases between the two germline ends. The V gene's germline CDR1 is LGHNA and CDR2 YSLEER.

There are many counts of this clonotype. The rearrangement links TRBV20-1 to TRBJ2-7, with TRBD2 matching 9 bases. CDR3 length: 13 residues. CDR1 and CDR2 from the germline V gene are DFQATT and SNEGSKA (reference sequence). After removal of 1 base from V and 4 bases from J, the junction contained 2 bases not matched to a gene. The CDR3 DNA is TGCAGTGCTAGAGCGACTAGCGGTTACGAGCAGTACTTC. Protein sequence: CSARATSGYEQYF.

This clonotype was observed at least ten times. CDR3 protein: CSARKAYTGELFF. CDR3 nucleotide sequence: TGCAGTGCTAGAAAGGCGTACACCGGGGAGCTGTTTTTT. The chain couples TRBV20-1 to TRBJ2-2; D is unresolved. This CDR3 spans 13 amino acids. The germline V and J ends were trimmed by 2 bases and 3 bases, with 7 bases remaining between them. Germline CDR1 DFQATT, CDR2 SNEGSKA (reference sequence).

The CDR3 bases are TGTGCCAGCAGCCTTGGGAGGATTCGGGACGGGGAGCTGTTTTTT. This translates into CASSLGRIRDGELFF. The rearrangement uses TRBV7-9 and TRBJ2-2, with a weak D call TRBD2 (6 bases). CDR3 length: 15 residues. Germline assignment: CDR1 SEHNR and CDR2 FQNEAQ (reference sequence). V lost 5 bases to trimming and J lost 7 bases, with 17 bases between them.

This clonotype was counted many times. The chain joins TRBV7-2 to TRBJ1-2; D not certain. CDR1 and CDR2 (germline): SGHTA, FQGNSA. Between the trimmed V and J ends, which lost 5 bases and 6 bases, there was a span of 19 bases. CDR3 size: 15 residues. CDR3 sequence reads: CASSRGPEAKHGYTF. The CDR3 DNA sequence: TGTGCCAGCAGCCGTGGGCCCGAAGCAAAACATGGCTACACCTTC.

Ten or more counts support this clonotype. The rearrangement links TRBV28 to TRBJ1-5; the match to TRBD1 covers 8 bases. This CDR3 contains 17 residues. The germline V gene has CDR1 MDHEN and CDR2 SYDVKM. Trimming took 3 bases from V and 7 from J; bases not matched to a gene: 14. CDR3 DNA sequence: TGTGCCAGCAGTTTTCAGGGGGCACGCAGTCGGGCCCAGCCCCAGCATTTT. It yields the protein CASSFQGARSRAQPQHF.

As concerns this clonotype: A read error may be the cause here, since a much bigger clone is one base away. This chain connects TRBV29-1 to TRBJ2-5, with D possibly matching TRBD2 (5 bases). This CDR3 is built from 11 residues. The ends were cut back, 3 bases at V and 4 bases at J, with 6 bases in the middle. Looked up from germline, CDR1 is SQVTM and CDR2 is ANQGSEA. The chain's CDR3 is CSVDEGETQYF. CDR3 sequence (DNA): TGCAGCGTTGATGAGGGAGAGACCCAGTACTTC.

This clonotype has just a few counts. The V and J genes are TRBV12-3 or TRBV12-4 and TRBJ2-3; D is possibly TRBD2 (6 bases). Deletions cut 4 bases from V and 0 bases from J, with 14 bases between. The CDR3 covers 16 residues. CDR3 nucleotide sequence: TGTGCCAGCAGTTCTTCTGTCAGCGGGAGCACAGATACGCAGTATTTT. The encoded protein is CASSSSVSGSTDTQYF.

This clonotype was counted a few times. The chain links TRBV20-1 to TRBJ2-3; unclear D gene. The germline V gene has CDR1 DFQATT and CDR2 SNEGSKA (reference sequence). The CDR3 runs 19 residues. V was cut by 0 bases and J by 3 bases, with 25 bases left in between. CDR3 nucleotides: TGCAGTGCTAGAGATCCGGCTCCAGCTCGGGCGGAGCAGACAGATACGCAGTATTTT. The encoded protein is CSARDPAPARAEQTDTQYF.

The chain is built from TRBV4-2 and TRBJ1-3; D call uncertain. The CDR3 runs 14 residues. CDR1 LGHNA and CDR2 YNFKEQ come from the germline V gene. V was clipped by 4 bases and J by 0 bases, with 7 bases between them. CDR3 residues: CASSPRNSGNTIYF. DNA for the CDR3: TGTGCCAGCAGCCCGCGGAACTCTGGAAACACCATATATTTT.

The table lists this clonotype with many counts. V and J are TRBV6-6 and TRBJ1-1; weak D call: TRBD1 (6 bases). The CDR3 contains 13 residues. V dropped 7 bases and J dropped 0 bases, with 9 bases sitting between them. The germline CDR1 and CDR2 sequences are MNHNY and SVGAGI (reference sequence). The DNA of the CDR3 is TGTGCCAGCAACCCAGGGGTGAACACTGAAGCTTTCTTT. Its translation: CASNPGVNTEAFF.

The table lists this clonotype with many counts. J is TRBJ1-5 and V is TRBV7-8; weak D call: TRBD1 (5 bases). The germline gives CDR1 SGHVS, CDR2 FQNEAQ. This CDR3 spans 13 amino acids. V lost 6 bases and J 5 bases, leaving 11 bases between the germline ends. The DNA of the CDR3 is TGTGCCAGCAGTAAAGGGGTGGATCAGCCCCAGCATTTT. This encodes CASSKGVDQPQHF.

Many counts were recorded for this clonotype. The chain joins TRBV6-1 to TRBJ2-7; 8 bases are shared with TRBD1. CDR1 and CDR2 (germline): MNHNS, SASEGT. V shed 7 bases and J 3 bases; nucleotides not matched to a gene: 8. This CDR3 spans 14 amino acids. The CDR3 spells CASNTRQGHYEQYF. The CDR3 bases are TGTGCCAGCAACACCAGACAGGGGCACTACGAGCAGTACTTC.

This clonotype was detected ten times or more. A read error may produce the germline difference seen at one junction end. The chain couples TRBV27 to TRBJ2-1, with D perhaps matching TRBD2 (5 bases). Germline V gives CDR1 MNHEY, CDR2 SMNVEV (reference sequence). The CDR3 has 14 amino acids. As DNA, the CDR3 is TGTGCCAGCAGTTTTGCCCCCCCGGGAAATGGGCAGTTCTTC. Translation gives CASSFAPPGNGQFF.

This clonotype was found many times. The V gene is TRBV7-9, the J gene TRBJ2-3; D call uncertain. Trimming took 3 bases from V and 0 from J, leaving 1 base between them. The germline CDR1 and CDR2 sequences are SEHNR and FQNEAQ (reference sequence). The CDR3 loop spans 12 amino acids. The CDR3 loop reads CASSFSTDTQYF. CDR3 DNA sequence: TGTGCCAGCAGCTTCAGCACAGATACGCAGTATTTT.

This clonotype was observed many times. The rearrangement uses TRBV20-1 and TRBJ2-7, with D possibly being TRBD2 (7 bases). This CDR3 has 13 residues. The V gene lost 3 bases and the J gene lost 1 base, with 10 bases spanning the gap. In germline, CDR1 is DFQATT, CDR2 SNEGSKA (reference sequence). This CDR3 reads CSASGRGSYEQYF. The CDR3 bases are TGCAGTGCTAGTGGGAGGGGGTCCTACGAGCAGTACTTC.

This clonotype was seen many times. This chain joins TRBV5-4 and TRBJ2-5, with 10 nucleotides matching TRBD2. After removal of 1 base from V and 5 bases from J, the junction contained 5 bases not matched to a gene. Per germline, CDR1 SGHNT and CDR2 YYREEE (reference sequence). The CDR3 loop spans 15 amino acids. The CDR3 DNA sequence: TGTGCCAGCAGCTTGAGGCTAGCGGGAGTTGAGACCCAGTACTTC. The encoded protein is CASSLRLAGVETQYF.

V is TRBV6-1 and J is TRBJ2-5; 7 nucleotides agree with TRBD1. The CDR3 is 14 amino acids. Germline trimming cut 7 bases from V and 7 bases from J; bases unmatched to any gene: 12. Germline V CDR1 and CDR2: MNHNS, SASEGT. CDR3 nucleotides: TGTGCCAGCACCGTGGAACCCCCAGGGGGGACCCAGTACTTC. Translation gives CASTVEPPGGTQYF.